This T cell receptor beta chain was retrieved from a study of cytomegalovirus exposure and HLA in healthy donors. Study-wide results and caveats: Reportedly, cytomegalovirus status was diagnosed with high sensitivity and specificity. For most subjects, TCR beta sequences were reported to predict HLA-A and HLA-B alleles with accuracy. The productive fraction for most TCR beta V segments was about 90% or about 30% in an earlier analysis.

Points on this clone: Its specificity is unknown.

PCR involved 60 Vbeta and 13 Jbeta primers. Here immunoSEQ multiplex PCR was the method, and the copy in TCRdb shows in-frame clones only, minus some. Found here are roughly 130,000 clones, roughly 82% of them singletons; the top ten hold approximately 10%. The length of the CDR3 is 14 residues. The V gene is TRBV21-1, the J gene TRBJ2-1; the D call TRBD1 from the table was never checked on the DNA. TRBV21-1 is given as a pseudogene. Sequenced sample: PBMCs. The TCR sequence derives from a male donor in good health and CMV-seropositive. The CDR3 loop reads CASSKGGLYNEQFF. The CDR3 DNA sequence: TGTGCCAGCAGCAAAGGGGGGCTTTACAATGAGCAGTTCTTC.